The 32 T cell receptor beta chains in this list originate from one sample, sequenced in a study of blood T cells in healthy people across ages. A second PCR of about 6 to 12 cycles used a sample-barcoded 5' primer and a J-beta primer mix. Using its own MiXCR run on the 5' RACE reads, TCRdb lists one record per CDR3 protein. The sample lists about 670,000 distinct CDR3 sequences; approximately 40% were seen once. The specimen was blood. The receptors were gathered from a man older than 75 in good health.

Note on this clonotype: A much bigger clone sits one base away, suggesting this may be a read error. V and J are TRBV4-3 and TRBJ2-1, with 11 nucleotides matching TRBD2. The CDR3 contains 15 residues. With 0 bases clipped from V and 15 bases from J, the junction kept 10 bases outside the gene matches. Germline CDR1 and CDR2: LGHNA and YSLEER. CDR3 coding DNA: TGCGCCAGCAGCCAAGAGTCACTAGCGGGGGTCAGGCTGTTCTTC. Encoded protein: CASSQESLAGVRLFF.

This clonotype is a singleton in its sample. One end of the junction is discordant with germline, which a read error may explain. V and J are TRBV9 and TRBJ2-1, with D possibly being TRBD2 (5 bases). Germline CDR1 is SGDLS and CDR2 is YYNGEE. The CDR3 covers 15 residues. The CDR3 sequence: CASSVSPDSYNEQFF. CDR3 in DNA: TGTGCCAGTAGCGTAAGTCCGGACTCCTACAATGAGCAGTTCTTC.

The chain has TRBV4-1 and TRBJ1-2; D remains ambiguous. The CDR3 has 15 amino acids. CDR1 and CDR2 (germline): MGHRA, YSYEKL. V lost 1 base, J lost 4 bases, and 13 bases lay in between. The CDR3 DNA reads as TGCGCCAGCAGCCAAGGCCTGATAGGGTCCTATGGCTACACCTTC. Amino acids: CASSQGLIGSYGYTF.

As for this clonotype: This sequence may be a read error, since a much larger clone differs from it by one base. This chain links TRBV20-1 with TRBJ2-7; 8 nucleotides align to TRBD2. The CDR3 is made up of 15 amino acids. Germline trimming cut 6 bases from V and 6 bases from J; bases unmatched to any gene: 16. CDR1 is DFQATT, CDR2 SNEGSKA, per germline (reference sequence). The CDR3 loop is CSADTPVSGNSEQYF. The CDR3 DNA reads TGCAGTGCCGATACCCCGGTTAGCGGGAACTCCGAGCAGTACTTC.

For the CDR3, the DNA is TGTGCCAGCAGCCCAAAGGGCCCTGAGCGGGTGAGCCTTTACGAGCAGTACTTC. As protein: CASSPKGPERVSLYEQYF. The J gene is TRBJ2-7, the V gene TRBV21-1; the listed D gene, TRBD2, was not tested against the DNA. TRBV21-1 is listed as a pseudogene. The CDR3 has 18 residues.

This clonotype came up a few times. The chain couples TRBV20-1 to TRBJ2-5; D might be TRBD1 or TRBD2, each matching 6 bases. Trimming removed 8 bases from V and 5 bases from J, with 15 bases in between. The CDR3 extends over 12 amino acids. The germline gives CDR1 DFQATT, CDR2 SNEGSKA (reference sequence). CDR3 coding DNA: TGCAGTAGCCGGGGGCGCGGGGAGACCCAGTACTTC. As protein: CSSRGRGETQYF.

This sequence joins TRBV4-2 and TRBJ1-5; TRBD1 is a possible D gene (5 bases). Germline CDR1 is LGHNA and CDR2 is YNFKEQ. The CDR3 spans 16 residues. The V end was cut by 0 bases, the J end by 1 base, with 10 bases between. CDR3 sequence: CASSQDGAESNQPQHF. The CDR3 DNA reads as TGTGCCAGCAGCCAAGATGGGGCAGAGAGCAATCAGCCCCAGCATTTT.

V usage is TRBV12-3 or TRBV12-4 and J usage is TRBJ2-7; TRBD1 agrees at 7 bases. This CDR3 is 15 amino acids long. Germline trimming cut 6 bases from V and 0 bases from J; bases unmatched to any gene: 8. The CDR3 bases are TGTGCCAGCAGCTCTCGCAGGGGGAGCTCCTACGAGCAGTACTTC. This sequence encodes CASSSRRGSSYEQYF.

This chain uses TRBV14 with TRBJ1-3, with unresolved D. Trimming took off 0 bases at V and 5 bases at J, with 11 bases between the two ends. The CDR3 length is 15 residues. Germline CDR1 is SGHDN and CDR2 is FVKESK. Here the CDR3 reads CASSQDRDPRNTIYF. The CDR3 region has the DNA TGTGCCAGCAGCCAAGATCGAGACCCGCGAAACACCATATATTTT.

This clonotype was seen only a few times. V and J are TRBV9 and TRBJ2-3; possibly TRBD2 for D (6 bases). V was pared by 2 bases and J by 14 bases, with 18 bases between. The CDR3 covers 13 residues. The germline CDR1 and CDR2 sequences are SGDLS and YYNGEE. The CDR3 loop reads CASSVEGTRGLYF. The CDR3, as DNA: TGTGCCAGCAGCGTCGAAGGGACTCGGGGACTGTATTTT.

DNA of the CDR3: TGCAGCGTCGGACTAGTACGGAATGAGCAGTTCTTC. It translates to CSVGLVRNEQFF. The chain employs TRBV29-1 and TRBJ2-1; 7 nucleotides align to TRBD2. The germline gives CDR1 SQVTM, CDR2 ANQGSEA. The CDR3 is 12 residues long. V shed 6 bases and J 7 bases; nucleotides not matched to a gene: 6.

This clonotype appeared many times. A single base separates this from a much larger clone, so it may be a read error. This chain joins TRBV7-2 and TRBJ2-4; no clear D gene. Germline assignment: CDR1 SGHTA and CDR2 FQGNSA. V lost 5 bases and J lost 9, with 14 bases in between. The CDR3 sequence is 13 residues long. The CDR3 DNA follows: TGTGCCAGCAGCGTGGGCCTTGCCAGCATTCAGTACTTC. Translation gives CASSVGLASIQYF.

This clonotype was detected a few times. A read error may explain this, as a much larger clone is one base away. The chain is built from TRBV24-1 and TRBJ2-5; 8 nucleotides agree with TRBD2. Trimming at V came to 6 bases and at J to 11 bases, leaving 10 bases not matched to a gene. This CDR3 contains 13 residues. Germline CDR1 is KGHDR and CDR2 is SFDVKD. CDR3 amino acids: CATSSGSAGEQYF. The CDR3 coding sequence is TGTGCCACCAGTAGCGGGAGTGCGGGTGAGCAGTACTTC.

This clonotype has only a few counts. This chain connects TRBV6-1 to TRBJ2-7; TRBD1 matches at 11 bases. CDR3 size: 17 residues. V shed 6 bases and J 3 bases; nucleotides not matched to a gene: 13. CDR1 MNHNS and CDR2 SASEGT come from the germline V gene. The CDR3 loop reads CASRINNRDRGIYEQYF. The CDR3 nucleotides are TGTGCCAGCAGAATTAACAACCGGGACAGGGGGATCTACGAGCAGTACTTC.

The chain employs TRBV27 and TRBJ2-1; perhaps TRBD1 as D (6 bases). V was clipped by 4 bases and J by 10 bases, with 14 bases between them. This CDR3 has 13 amino acids. Per germline, CDR1 MNHEY and CDR2 SMNVEV (reference sequence). CDR3 loop: CASSSHREIEQFF. The CDR3 bases are TGTGCCAGCAGTTCGCACAGGGAAATCGAGCAGTTCTTC.

The CDR3 region is CASGLGPGVSPLHF. CDR3 sequence (DNA): TGTGCTAGTGGTTTGGGGCCAGGGGTATCACCCCTCCACTTT. The chain links TRBV12-5 to TRBJ1-6, with a possible D match to TRBD1 (6 bases). Germline CDR1 reads LGHNT; CDR2 reads FRNRAP. The CDR3 has 14 residues. Trimming pared 1 base from V and 10 bases from J, leaving 11 bases between.

In its sample, this clonotype was seen a few times. The CDR3 DNA sequence: TGCGCCAGCAGCCCAGGAAGGGGACAGCCCTCTTCTTACGAGCAGTACTTC. Its protein product is CASSPGRGQPSSYEQYF. The V gene is TRBV4-3, the J gene TRBJ2-7; TRBD1 aligns across 7 bases. CDR1 is LGHNA, CDR2 YSLEER, per germline. The ends lost 4 bases at V and 4 bases at J; junction bases unmatched: 16. The CDR3 loop spans 17 amino acids.

The chain employs TRBV6-2 or TRBV6-3 and TRBJ2-6; TRBD1 matches 7 bases. Germline assignment: CDR1 MNHEY and CDR2 SVGEGT. V lost 6 bases to trimming and J lost 3 bases; unmatched junction nucleotides: 2. This CDR3 has 14 amino acids. The CDR3 loop is CASRTGFGANVLTF. DNA of the CDR3: TGTGCCAGCAGGACAGGGTTTGGGGCCAACGTCCTGACTTTC.

The J gene is TRBJ2-3, the V gene TRBV20-1, with 8 bases aligning to TRBD2. The germline V gene has CDR1 DFQATT and CDR2 SNEGSKA (reference sequence). There are 13 residues in the CDR3. Germline trimming cut 5 bases from V and 1 base from J; bases unmatched to any gene: 2. This CDR3 reads CSAPTSGTDTQYF. CDR3 nucleotide sequence: TGCAGTGCTCCGACTAGCGGCACAGATACGCAGTATTTT.

This chain uses TRBV29-1 with TRBJ2-1, with D possibly TRBD1 on 6 matching bases. Trimming removed 2 bases at V and 0 bases at J, with 14 bases between. Germline V gene sequence: CDR1 SQVTM, CDR2 ANQGSEA. The CDR3 has 16 amino acids. The CDR3 protein is CSVERGTRGSYNEQFF. The CDR3 DNA reads as TGCAGCGTTGAACGAGGGACAAGGGGCTCCTACAATGAGCAGTTCTTC.

The chain uses TRBV11-3 and TRBJ2-3; D remains unclear. V lost 2 bases, J lost 0 bases, and 9 bases lay in between. Germline CDR1 SGHNT, CDR2 YENEEA. The CDR3 is 15 amino acids. CDR3 coding DNA: TGTGCCAGCAGCTTAACCCCCACTAGCACAGATACGCAGTATTTT. This translates into CASSLTPTSTDTQYF.

The rearrangement uses TRBV3-1 and TRBJ2-1; D possibly corresponds to TRBD1 (7 bases). This CDR3 comprises 15 residues. The V end was cut by 5 bases, the J end by 5 bases, with 16 bases between. Germline V gene lookup returns CDR1 LGHDT and CDR2 YNNKEL (reference sequence). CDR3 in DNA: TGTGCCAGCAGCACTGGAGGGGGCGCGAACAATGAGCAGTTCTTC. It yields the protein CASSTGGGANNEQFF.

CDR3 sequence (DNA): TGTGCCAGCAGCCCGAAGGGGATGGATGGCTACACCTTC. It encodes CASSPKGMDGYTF. The J gene is TRBJ1-2, the V gene TRBV7-2, with D possibly matching TRBD1 (5 bases). Trimming pared 5 bases from V and 6 bases from J, leaving 13 bases between. CDR3 length equals 13 residues. Germline loops: CDR1 SGHTA, CDR2 FQGNSA.

The CDR3 coding sequence is TGTGCCAGCAGCAAAGAGACCCGGGGGGATAATGAAAAACTGTTTTTT. This translates into CASSKETRGDNEKLFF. V usage is TRBV21-1 and J usage is TRBJ1-4. TRBV21-1 is noted as a pseudogene. The CDR3 totals 16 residues.

V is TRBV20-1 and J is TRBJ2-1; the D is unclear. The V gene's germline CDR1 is DFQATT and CDR2 SNEGSKA (reference sequence). The length of the CDR3 is 11 residues. Trimming stripped 4 bases from V and 6 bases from J, with 7 bases between. CDR3 coding DNA: TGCAGTGCTAAAAGTATCAATGAGCAGTTCTTC. Protein product: CSAKSINEQFF.

The V and J genes are TRBV7-2 and TRBJ1-5; TRBD1 agrees at 8 bases. Germline assignment: CDR1 SGHTA and CDR2 FQGNSA. This CDR3 spans 14 amino acids. Trimming cost V 5 bases and J 6 bases; bases outside gene matches: 6. CDR3 DNA sequence: TGTGCCAGCAGCCCCCCAGGGGGCACTCAGCCCCAGCATTTT. It is translated as CASSPPGGTQPQHF.

The J gene is TRBJ1-5, the V gene TRBV27, with 8 positions matching TRBD1. CDR3 size: 15 residues. J was trimmed by 4 bases and V by 5 bases; bases with no gene match: 7. The germline V gene has CDR1 MNHEY and CDR2 SMNVEV (reference sequence). CDR3 bases: TGTGCCAGCAGTCCCCGACAGGGGAGAAATCAGCCCCAGCATTTT. Its translation is CASSPRQGRNQPQHF.

The genes are TRBV6-2 or TRBV6-3 and TRBJ2-7; the match to TRBD2 covers 7 bases. CDR1 and CDR2 (germline): MNHEY, SVGEGT. The length of the CDR3 is 15 residues. The V and J ends lost 1 base and 5 bases, in that order; junction bases with no gene match: 8. This CDR3 is CASSYLRGRTDEQYF. The DNA for the CDR3 is TGTGCCAGCAGTTACTTGCGGGGGAGGACCGACGAGCAGTACTTC.

V is TRBV9 and J is TRBJ2-1, with D possibly being TRBD1 (6 bases). Germline V gene sequence: CDR1 SGDLS, CDR2 YYNGEE. Trimming removed 4 bases at V and 0 bases at J, with 14 bases between. CDR3 length: 16 residues. CDR3 nucleotide sequence: TGTGCCAGCAGCTTCGATGGACAGCCCTCCTACAATGAGCAGTTCTTC. Its translation: CASSFDGQPSYNEQFF.

The table lists this clonotype with a few counts. The V call is TRBV11-2, the J call TRBJ2-4; a possible D gene is TRBD2 (5 bases). The CDR3 is 17 amino acids. V was trimmed by 3 bases and J by 5 bases, leaving 20 bases between them. The germline V gene encodes CDR1 SGHAT and CDR2 FQNNGV. The CDR3 sequence: CASSFLGGGYGENIQYF. The DNA of the CDR3 is TGTGCCAGCAGCTTTTTAGGAGGTGGATATGGGGAAAACATTCAGTACTTC.

J is TRBJ1-4 and V is TRBV9; D is ambiguous. This CDR3 comprises 14 residues. Trimming removed 3 bases from V and 2 bases from J, with 8 bases in between. Germline CDR1 is SGDLS and CDR2 is YYNGEE. The CDR3 loop is CASSEDTTNEKLFF. In DNA, the CDR3 is TGTGCCAGCAGCGAAGACACCACTAATGAAAAACTGTTTTTT.

The rearrangement uses TRBV29-1 and TRBJ2-7, with 14 positions matching TRBD2. J was trimmed by 6 bases and V by 5 bases; bases with no gene match: 3. CDR1 is SQVTM, CDR2 ANQGSEA, per germline. CDR3 size: 13 residues. The CDR3 is CSVRLAGGREQYF. CDR3 bases: TGCAGCGTTAGACTAGCGGGAGGGCGCGAGCAGTACTTC.